Each of the 30 T cell receptor beta chains below was sequenced from the same sample in a study of shared clonotypes between healthy human individuals. Clones were sequenced by immunoSEQ multiplex PCR, and TCRdb holds only the in-frame ones, with some missing. The sample has a few million clones; roughly 90% are singletons. The sample comprised naive CD4+ T cells from PBMCs. Noted subset: CD45RA+ positively selected. These receptor sequences come from a man between 18 and 35 years old in good health. Some clones in this sample may be carry-over from other donors' samples.

The rearrangement links TRBV5-1 to TRBJ1-1; 7 bases are a match to TRBD1. The ends lost 4 bases at V and 4 bases at J; junction bases unmatched: 7. CDR1 and CDR2 from the germline V gene are SGHRS and YFSETQ. This CDR3 contains 14 residues. The CDR3 region is CASSRGPGLTEAFF. The CDR3 DNA reads TGCGCCAGCAGCAGGGGGCCGGGCCTCACTGAAGCTTTCTTT.

The chain uses TRBV15 and TRBJ1-1, with D unclear. This CDR3 is built from 12 residues. Trimming cost V 5 bases and J 1 base, with 5 bases left between them. Germline CDR1 reads LNHNV; CDR2 reads YYDKDF (reference sequence). This CDR3 reads CATSGGNTEAFF. The DNA of the CDR3 is TGTGCCACCAGCGGCGGGAACACTGAAGCTTTCTTT.

The V call is TRBV15, the J call TRBJ2-7; D is unresolved. The CDR3 is made up of 15 amino acids. From germline, CDR1 is LNHNV and CDR2 YYDKDF (reference sequence). The germline V and J ends were trimmed by 0 bases and 0 bases, with 9 bases remaining between them. CDR3 sequence reads: CATSRDPSFSYEQYF. The CDR3 DNA is TGTGCCACCAGCAGAGATCCATCCTTCTCCTACGAGCAGTACTTC.

CDR3 sequence reads: CASSLFLAEGINEQFF. DNA of the CDR3: TGCGCCAGCAGCTTGTTTCTAGCGGAGGGAATCAATGAGCAGTTCTTC. The chain combines TRBV5-1 with TRBJ2-1; TRBD2 aligns across 7 bases. The CDR3 length is 16 residues. CDR1 is SGHRS, CDR2 YFSETQ, per germline. The junction had 10 bases not matched to a gene; V was cut back by 1 base and J by 6 bases.

V gene TRBV7-9 combines with J gene TRBJ2-2, with 9 bases fitting TRBD1. This CDR3 has 15 amino acids. Germline lookup yields CDR1 SEHNR and CDR2 FQNEAQ (reference sequence). After removal of 4 bases from V and 4 bases from J, the junction contained 4 bases not matched to a gene. CDR3 bases: TGTGCCAGCAGCTCACGACAGGGGGTCACCGGGGAGCTGTTTTTT. Encoded protein: CASSSRQGVTGELFF.

Of note for this clone: Other DNA sequences in this sample translate to the same CDR3. This sequence joins TRBV9 and TRBJ2-7; D is undetermined. Trimming pared 0 bases from V and 0 bases from J, leaving 7 bases between. This CDR3 has 14 residues. CDR1 is SGDLS, CDR2 YYNGEE, per germline. The DNA for the CDR3 is TGTGCCAGCAGCGTAGACCCGAGCTCCTACGAGCAGTACTTC. Translating gives CASSVDPSSYEQYF.

V and J are TRBV10-3 and TRBJ1-1; TRBD1 might be the D (5 bases). Looked up from germline, CDR1 is ENHRY and CDR2 is SYGVKD. This CDR3 is 13 amino acids long. The ends were cut back, 4 bases at V and 3 bases at J, with 9 bases in the middle. CDR3 DNA: TGTGCCATCAGTGCCCCGGGGGACACTGAAGCTTTCTTT. Amino acids: CAISAPGDTEAFF.

The genes are TRBV5-6 and TRBJ2-2; 16 bases fit TRBD2. Germline values: CDR1 SGHDT, CDR2 YYEEEE. The ends lost 3 bases at V and 4 bases at J; junction bases unmatched: 3. The CDR3 sequence is 17 residues long. The CDR3 nucleotides read TGTGCCAGCAGCTGGGGACTAGCGGGAGGGCCCACCGGGGAGCTGTTTTTT. Amino acid sequence: CASSWGLAGGPTGELFF.

DNA of the CDR3: TGCGCCAGCAGCTTGGGACCCTACCCCACTAATGAAAAACTGTTTTTT. Amino acid sequence: CASSLGPYPTNEKLFF. The rearrangement joins TRBV5-1 to TRBJ1-4, with D hard to call. This CDR3 is built from 16 residues. Deletions cut 0 bases from V and 2 bases from J, with 11 bases between. CDR1 is SGHRS, CDR2 YFSETQ, per germline. The whole variable domain, filled in from reference TRBV5-1 and TRBJ1-4, reads KAGVTQTPRYLIKTRGQQVTLSCSPISGHRSVSWYQQTPGQGLQFLFEYFSETQRNKGNFPGRFSGRQFSNSRSEMNVSTLELGDSALYLCASSLGPYPTNEKLFFGSGTQLSVL.

The chain has TRBV5-1 and TRBJ2-2, with D unclear. Germline CDR1 is SGHRS and CDR2 is YFSETQ. Trimming pared 2 bases from V and 0 bases from J, leaving 8 bases between. The CDR3 is 15 amino acids. The CDR3: CASSFTVTNTGELFF. CDR3 DNA sequence: TGCGCCAGCAGCTTCACAGTTACGAACACCGGGGAGCTGTTTTTT.

The V call is TRBV29-1, the J call TRBJ2-1, with D possibly TRBD1 on 6 matching bases. Germline CDR1 is SQVTM and CDR2 is ANQGSEA. The V and J ends lost 1 base and 0 bases respectively, with 10 bases between them. CDR3 length: 15 amino acids. The chain's CDR3 is CSVEGGHNSYNEQFF. CDR3 bases: TGCAGCGTTGAAGGGGGGCACAACTCCTACAATGAGCAGTTCTTC.

The gene calls are TRBV21-1 and TRBJ1-2. TRBV21-1 is annotated as a pseudogene. The CDR3 is made up of 15 amino acids. Here the CDR3 DNA reads TGTGCCAGCAGCCCCTGGAACGGACCTAACTATGGCTACACCTTC. The encoded protein is CASSPWNGPNYGYTF.

The chain joins TRBV2 to TRBJ2-5; D is perhaps TRBD1 or TRBD2 (6 bases each). The V gene lost 9 bases and the J gene lost 5 bases, with 16 bases spanning the gap. The CDR3 contains 13 residues. The germline gives CDR1 SNHLY, CDR2 FYNNEI. The CDR3, as DNA: TGTGCCAGTAAAAGCGGGCAGGGGGAGACCCAGTACTTC. Protein sequence: CASKSGQGETQYF.

Comments on this clone: Within the sample, other DNA sequences also encode this same CDR3. The chain carries TRBV29-1 and TRBJ1-1; D gene uncertain. CDR1 SQVTM and CDR2 ANQGSEA come from the germline V gene. Between the trimmed V and J ends, which lost 6 bases and 0 bases, there was a span of 5 bases. CDR3 length equals 11 residues. The CDR3 region has the DNA TGCAGCGTACGGGTGAACACTGAAGCTTTCTTT. It codes for CSVRVNTEAFF.

Remarks on this clone: Other DNA sequences in the sample encode the same CDR3. The chain recombines TRBV7-9 with TRBJ1-5, with 8 bases that match TRBD1. J gave up 0 bases and V 3 bases, and 1 base lay outside the gene matches. Germline V gives CDR1 SEHNR, CDR2 FQNEAQ (reference sequence). The CDR3 is 15 residues long. The CDR3 coding sequence is TGTGCCAGCAGCTTGACAGGGGATAGCAATCAGCCCCAGCATTTT. It codes for CASSLTGDSNQPQHF.

The V call is TRBV5-4, the J call TRBJ1-1; D is ambiguous. This CDR3 is 15 amino acids long. CDR1 and CDR2 (germline): SGHNT, YYREEE (reference sequence). V shed 4 bases and J shed 7 bases, with 20 bases lying between them. The CDR3 sequence: CASSRKERQVNEAFF. The CDR3 DNA is TGTGCCAGCAGCCGAAAGGAACGGCAAGTAAATGAAGCTTTCTTT.

As concerns this clone: This sample also contains other DNA sequences that code for the same CDR3. This chain links TRBV30 with TRBJ2-3; 10 bases are a match to TRBD2. This CDR3 spans 15 amino acids. V lost 0 bases to trimming and J lost 4 bases; unmatched junction nucleotides: 4. CDR1 and CDR2 (germline): GTSNPN, SVGIG (reference sequence). The CDR3 DNA reads as TGTGCCTGGAGTGTCGGCCTAGCGGGAGCAGATACGCAGTATTTT. This gives the protein CAWSVGLAGADTQYF.

The chain carries TRBV7-2 and TRBJ1-1, with unresolved D. Germline values: CDR1 SGHTA, CDR2 FQGNSA. The CDR3 length is 17 residues. V was pared by 5 bases and J by 0 bases, with 19 bases between. CDR3 DNA: TGTGCCAGCAGCCCAGACGTAGCAGCCTCTTTGAACACTGAAGCTTTCTTT. The encoded protein is CASSPDVAASLNTEAFF. Combining the CDR3 with reference TRBV7-2 and TRBJ1-1 gives the whole variable domain GAGVSQSPSNKVTEKGKDVELRCDPISGHTALYWYRQSLGQGLEFLIYFQGNSAPDKSGLPSDRFSAERTGGSVSTLTIQRTQQEDSAVYLCASSPDVAASLNTEAFFGQGTRLTVV.

CDR3 sequence reads: CASSFGRSTDTQYF. The DNA of the CDR3 is TGTGCCAGCAGCTTTGGCAGAAGCACAGATACGCAGTATTTT. The rearrangement joins TRBV5-4 to TRBJ2-3, with no clear D. The V and J ends lost 2 bases and 0 bases respectively, with 7 bases between them. In germline, CDR1 is SGHNT, CDR2 YYREEE (reference sequence). CDR3 length: 14 amino acids.

The chain recombines TRBV5-1 with TRBJ1-1; TRBD1 aligns across 10 bases. J gave up 5 bases and V 0 bases, and 4 bases lay outside the gene matches. Germline-derived CDR1 and CDR2 are SGHRS and YFSETQ. The CDR3 length is 15 residues. In nucleotides, the CDR3 is TGCGCCAGCAGCTTGGACTGGGGACAGGGGACTGAAGCTTTCTTT. Translated: CASSLDWGQGTEAFF.

This chain joins TRBV30 and TRBJ1-3; no clear D. CDR3 length: 13 residues. Germline V gene lookup returns CDR1 GTSNPN and CDR2 SVGIG (reference sequence). V gave up 0 bases and J gave up 4 bases, with 7 bases separating them. This CDR3 reads CAWSVNEGNTIYF. CDR3 sequence (DNA): TGTGCCTGGAGTGTAAATGAGGGAAACACCATATATTTT.

The V and J genes are TRBV5-1 and TRBJ2-5; 8 nucleotides align to TRBD1. V lost 3 bases and J lost 5; bases outside the gene matches: 9. Germline lookup yields CDR1 SGHRS and CDR2 YFSETQ. CDR3 length: 15 amino acids. For the CDR3, the DNA is TGCGCCAGCAGCTCAGGAGACAGGGGCGGCGAGACCCAGTACTTC. This encodes CASSSGDRGGETQYF.

This sequence joins TRBV7-9 and TRBJ2-5, with 7 bases lining up with TRBD1. Germline lookup yields CDR1 SEHNR and CDR2 FQNEAQ (reference sequence). The CDR3 runs 15 residues. V trimming: 5 bases; J trimming: 6 bases; junction bases outside the gene matches: 12. The CDR3 nucleotides are TGTGCCAGCAGCGCCACTGACAGGGTTAAGCAGACCCAGTACTTC. Translating gives CASSATDRVKQTQYF.

The V and J genes are TRBV11-2 and TRBJ2-7; TRBD2 agrees at 10 bases. The germline gives CDR1 SGHAT, CDR2 FQNNGV. The CDR3 consists of 18 residues. V shed 4 bases, J shed 7 bases, and the junction held 19 bases outside the gene matches. The CDR3 is CASSSRTSGTHWVWEQYF. For the CDR3, the DNA is TGTGCCAGCAGCTCCAGGACTAGCGGAACACACTGGGTTTGGGAGCAGTACTTC.

CDR3 region: CASNFIARSYEQYF. The DNA of the CDR3 is TGTGCCAGCAACTTTATAGCCAGGTCCTACGAGCAGTACTTC. The V and J genes are TRBV28 and TRBJ2-7; D gene unclear. Germline V gene data show CDR1 as MDHEN and CDR2 as SYDVKM. The CDR3 loop spans 14 amino acids. The V and J ends lost 7 bases and 1 base respectively, with 14 bases between them.

The chain combines TRBV7-2 with TRBJ2-2; D remains ambiguous. CDR1 is SGHTA, CDR2 FQGNSA, per germline. V dropped 6 bases and J dropped 6 bases, with 11 bases sitting between them. CDR3 length equals 13 residues. In nucleotides, the CDR3 is TGTGCCAGCAGGACCTTTATAGCCGGGGAGCTGTTTTTT. This gives the protein CASRTFIAGELFF.

This chain links TRBV6-1 with TRBJ2-1; D unclear. Germline V CDR1 and CDR2: MNHNS, SASEGT. V was cut by 6 bases and J by 5 bases, with 11 bases left in between. The CDR3 length is 13 residues. The CDR3 DNA reads as TGTGCCAGCAGACGTAGCATGAACAATGAGCAGTTCTTC. This translates into CASRRSMNNEQFF.

The V call is TRBV7-8, the J call TRBJ1-2, with 7 nucleotides matching TRBD1. The junction had 7 bases not matched to a gene; V was cut back by 1 base and J by 5 bases. This CDR3 has 15 residues. CDR1 is SGHVS and CDR2 is FQNEAQ in the germline V gene. The CDR3 region is CASSLGDSVRYGYTF. The CDR3, as DNA: TGTGCCAGCAGCTTAGGGGACAGCGTACGTTATGGCTACACCTTC.

This rearrangement joins TRBV6-5 to TRBJ2-3; TRBD2 aligns across 11 bases. CDR1 and CDR2 from the germline V gene are MNHEY and SVGAGI. With 7 bases clipped from V and 3 bases from J, the junction kept 6 bases outside the gene matches. This CDR3 region has 15 residues. The CDR3 nucleotides read TGTGCCAGCACTGATAGCGGGAGGGGAACAGATACGCAGTATTTT. As protein: CASTDSGRGTDTQYF.

CDR3: CASSEDRGLYGYTF. CDR3 sequence (DNA): TGTGCCAGCAGCGAAGACAGGGGACTCTATGGCTACACCTTC. The chain links TRBV11-2 to TRBJ1-2, with 8 bases lining up with TRBD1. The CDR3 totals 14 residues. CDR1 and CDR2 from the germline V gene are SGHAT and FQNNGV. With 5 bases clipped from V and 4 bases from J, the junction kept 6 bases outside the gene matches.